This note documents a single TCR beta chain sequence. This sample was taken from a study of regulatory T cells in long-lasting Graves disease. The authors built TCR beta libraries using iRepertoire HTBI primers and Arm-PCR of CDR3 regions. TCRdb independently ran MiXCR on the multiplex PCR reads; one entry per CDR3 protein. Of 200,000 to 250,000 distinct CDR3 sequences listed, around 16% are singletons. Noted time point: newly diagnosed GD, antithyroid drugs for less than 3 months. The TCR library was made from RNA extracted from PBMCs. V shed 5 bases, J shed 5 bases, and the junction held 10 bases outside the gene matches. In germline, CDR1 is MDHEN, CDR2 SYDVKM. The CDR3 sequence is 16 residues long.

Here the sequenced sample was peripheral blood mononuclear cells (PBMCs), taken at new diagnosis, from a patient treated with antithyroid drugs. This clonotype was sampled from a female donor with Graves disease. The chain recombines TRBV28 with TRBJ2-5, with 11 bases aligning to TRBD2. CDR3 nucleotides: TGTGCCAGCAGTCATCTAGCGGGAGGTAGACGGGAGACCCAGTACTTC. Translation gives CASSHLAGGRRETQYF.